Each of the 12 T cell receptor beta chains below was sequenced from the same sample in a study of shared clonotypes between healthy human individuals. Clones were read by immunoSEQ multiplex PCR, and TCRdb kept only the in-frame ones, dropping some. The sample has over a million clones; 75% to 85% are singletons. The source material was memory CD4+ T cells from PBMCs. Documented subset: CD45RA-negative fraction. Receptors were obtained from a man younger than 35 in good health. Some clones in this sample may be carry-over from other donors' samples.

The gene calls are TRBV28 and TRBJ1-2; 9 bases are a match to TRBD1. Germline lookup yields CDR1 MDHEN and CDR2 SYDVKM. The CDR3 totals 13 residues. J was trimmed by 7 bases and V by 3 bases; bases with no gene match: 3. The CDR3 here is CASSLGDRVGYTF. CDR3 nucleotide sequence: TGTGCCAGCAGTTTGGGGGACAGGGTTGGCTACACCTTC.

The rearrangement uses TRBV5-1 and TRBJ1-5; 9 nucleotides align to TRBD1. The CDR3 contains 14 residues. The germline V gene has CDR1 SGHRS and CDR2 YFSETQ. Trimming took 3 bases from V and 5 from J; bases not matched to a gene: 3. The CDR3 DNA follows: TGCGCCAGCAGCTGGGGACAGGGCGATCAGCCCCAGCATTTT. It codes for CASSWGQGDQPQHF. Based on the CDR3 plus reference TRBV5-1 and TRBJ1-5, the full variable domain is KAGVTQTPRYLIKTRGQQVTLSCSPISGHRSVSWYQQTPGQGLQFLFEYFSETQRNKGNFPGRFSGRQFSNSRSEMNVSTLELGDSALYLCASSWGQGDQPQHFGDGTRLSIL.

Details on this clone: Other DNA sequences within the sample encode an identical CDR3. This rearrangement joins TRBV6-1 to TRBJ1-5; 9 bases match TRBD1. The germline gives CDR1 MNHNS, CDR2 SASEGT. The ends lost 4 bases at V and 2 bases at J; junction bases unmatched: 0. There are 14 residues in the CDR3. Written as DNA, the CDR3 is TGTGCCAGCAGTGGGACAGGGGGCAATCAGCCCCAGCATTTT. It specifies CASSGTGGNQPQHF.

This sequence joins TRBV6-5 and TRBJ2-3, with D possibly being TRBD1 or TRBD2 (5 bases each). Trimming removed 6 bases at V and 6 bases at J, with 16 bases between. The CDR3 consists of 14 residues. Germline V gives CDR1 MNHEY, CDR2 SVGAGI. CDR3 region: CASRRDPEFDTQYF. The CDR3 bases are TGTGCCAGCAGACGGGACCCGGAGTTTGATACGCAGTATTTT.

The chain has TRBV11-2 and TRBJ1-2, with a tentative D call TRBD1 (5 bases). V gave up 5 bases and J gave up 7 bases, with 14 bases separating them. Germline V lookup: CDR1 SGHAT, CDR2 FQNNGV. There are 13 residues in the CDR3. CDR3 nucleotides: TGTGCCAGCAGCCTCGGACATAATTCTGGCTACACCTTC. Translated: CASSLGHNSGYTF. The variable domain in full, completed from reference TRBV11-2 and TRBJ1-2, reads EAGVAQSPRYKIIEKRQSVAFWCNPISGHATLYWYQQILGQGPKLLIQFQNNGVVDDSQLPKDRFSAERLKGVDSTLKIQPAKLEDSAVYLCASSLGHNSGYTFGSGTRLTVV.

This clone was observed a few times. V is TRBV18 and J is TRBJ1-4; TRBD1 might be the D (5 bases). Trimming left V 4 bases short and J 6 bases short, with 21 bases between. Germline CDR1 reads KGHSH; CDR2 reads LQKENI. The CDR3 contains 17 residues. CDR3 bases: TGTGCCAGCTCACTATCTAGGCCAGCGAGGGGCGATGAAAAACTGTTTTTT. The encoded protein is CASSLSRPARGDEKLFF.

J is TRBJ2-7 and V is TRBV21-1. TRBV21-1 is designated a pseudogene. There are 13 residues in the CDR3. The CDR3 DNA reads as TGTGCCAGCAGCAAAGATGTCGACTACGAGCAGTACTTC. This codes for CASSKDVDYEQYF.

The genes are TRBV6-5 and TRBJ2-2; D not resolved. The CDR3 extends over 13 amino acids. CDR1 MNHEY and CDR2 SVGAGI come from the germline V gene. With 3 bases removed from V and 2 bases from J, the gap between germline ends came to 4 bases. The CDR3 nucleotides are TGTGCCAGCAGTTATACAAACACCGGGGAGCTGTTTTTT. It encodes CASSYTNTGELFF.

This chain connects TRBV30 to TRBJ2-5; 8 positions agree with TRBD1. Matching the DNA end better, TRBJ2-7 makes the J call doubtful. The CDR3 has 12 residues. Germline V CDR1 and CDR2: GTSNPN, SVGIG (reference sequence). The CDR3 loop reads CAWGQGTYEQYF. CDR3 bases: TGTGCCTGGGGACAGGGTACCTACGAGCAGTACTTC.

The V gene is TRBV10-2, the J gene TRBJ1-1; a possible D gene is TRBD1 (5 bases). This CDR3 region has 13 residues. Per germline, CDR1 WSHSY and CDR2 SAAADI. V shed 3 bases and J shed 4 bases, with 9 bases lying between them. The DNA for the CDR3 is TGCGCCAGCAGTGACCAGGGAGCCACTGAAGCTTTCTTT. Amino acid sequence: CASSDQGATEAFF.

The chain uses TRBV11-3 and TRBJ2-3; 8 bases fit TRBD2. This CDR3 has 15 amino acids. Germline assignment: CDR1 SGHNT and CDR2 YENEEA. V lost 4 bases to trimming and J lost 2 bases; unmatched junction nucleotides: 5. CDR3 amino acids: CASSSLADATDTQYF. CDR3 bases: TGTGCCAGCAGCTCACTAGCGGACGCCACAGATACGCAGTATTTT.

V usage is TRBV28 and J usage is TRBJ1-2, with D possibly matching TRBD1 (5 bases). Deletions cut 8 bases from V and 5 bases from J, with 12 bases between. There are 12 residues in the CDR3. Germline CDR1 is MDHEN and CDR2 is SYDVKM. The CDR3 region has the DNA TGTGCCAGCGCGGTCAGGGAATATGGCTACACCTTC. Translating it yields CASAVREYGYTF.